This T cell receptor beta chain was captured in a study of T cell repertoires in aging, cancer and after chemotherapy. About the research overall: Six age groups, ranging from 30 or younger to 70 or older, included the donors. Chronic lymphocytic leukemia patients on fludarabine- or bendamustine-based regimens gave paired samples before and after chemotherapy.

TCR beta rearrangements were amplified from peripheral blood genomic DNA. Comments on this clonotype: The junction differs from germline at one of its ends, possibly a read error.

This CDR3 contains 12 residues. Germline CDR1 reads SGHKS; CDR2 reads YYEKEE (reference sequence). Multiplex touch-down PCR with TRB-A/B primers amplified rearranged V-D-J TRB sequences. A single record per CDR3 protein comes from TCRdb applying MiXCR to the multiplex PCR reads. The top ten hold under 7% of the sample, which has about 5,700 distinct CDR3 sequences, over 35% seen once. Sequenced input: blood. The receptor was isolated from a human donor with a blood cancer. The genes are TRBV5-5 and TRBJ2-3; a possible D gene is TRBD1 (6 bases). The CDR3 loop reads CASGQTPDTQYF. The CDR3 DNA sequence: TGCGCCAGCGGACAGACCCCCGATACGCAGTATTTT.